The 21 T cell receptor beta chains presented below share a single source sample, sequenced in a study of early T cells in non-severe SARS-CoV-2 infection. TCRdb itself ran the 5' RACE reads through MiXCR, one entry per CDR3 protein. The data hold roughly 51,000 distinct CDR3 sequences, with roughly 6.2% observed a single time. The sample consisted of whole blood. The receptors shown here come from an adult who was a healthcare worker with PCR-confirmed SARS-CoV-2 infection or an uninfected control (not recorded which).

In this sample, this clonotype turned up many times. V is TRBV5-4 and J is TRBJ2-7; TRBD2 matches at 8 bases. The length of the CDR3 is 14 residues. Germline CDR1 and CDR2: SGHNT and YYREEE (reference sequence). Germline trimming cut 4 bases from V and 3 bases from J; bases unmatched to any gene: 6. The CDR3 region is CASSRGLGVYEQYF. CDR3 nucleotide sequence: TGTGCCAGCAGCAGGGGACTAGGGGTCTACGAGCAGTACTTC.

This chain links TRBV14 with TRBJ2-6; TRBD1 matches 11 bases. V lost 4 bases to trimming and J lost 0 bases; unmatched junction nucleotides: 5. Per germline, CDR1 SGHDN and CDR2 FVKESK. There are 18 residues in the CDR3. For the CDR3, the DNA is TGTGCCAGCAGCCGGAGAGGGACAGGGGGCTCTGGGGCCAACGTCCTGACTTTC. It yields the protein CASSRRGTGGSGANVLTF.

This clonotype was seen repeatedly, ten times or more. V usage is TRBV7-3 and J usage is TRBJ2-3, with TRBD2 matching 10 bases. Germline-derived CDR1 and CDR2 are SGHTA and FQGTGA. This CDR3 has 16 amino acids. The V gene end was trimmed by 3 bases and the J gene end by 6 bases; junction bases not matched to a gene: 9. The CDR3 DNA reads TGTGCCAGCAGCTTGAGCGGGGGGGCCGGAGCTGATACGCAGTATTTT. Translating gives CASSLSGGAGADTQYF.

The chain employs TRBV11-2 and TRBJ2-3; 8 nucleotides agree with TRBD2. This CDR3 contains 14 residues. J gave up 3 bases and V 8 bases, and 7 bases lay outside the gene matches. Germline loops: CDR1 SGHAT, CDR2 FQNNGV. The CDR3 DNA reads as TGTGCCAGCCTTCGGGGGGGGGCGACAGATACGCAGTATTTT. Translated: CASLRGGATDTQYF.

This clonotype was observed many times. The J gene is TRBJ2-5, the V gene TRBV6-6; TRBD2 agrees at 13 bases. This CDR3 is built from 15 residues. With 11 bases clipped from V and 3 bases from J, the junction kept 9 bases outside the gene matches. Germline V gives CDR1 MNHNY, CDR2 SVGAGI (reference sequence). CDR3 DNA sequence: TGTGCCGGTAGCTTCGGGACTAGCGGGGAAGAGACCCAGTACTTC. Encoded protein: CAGSFGTSGEETQYF.

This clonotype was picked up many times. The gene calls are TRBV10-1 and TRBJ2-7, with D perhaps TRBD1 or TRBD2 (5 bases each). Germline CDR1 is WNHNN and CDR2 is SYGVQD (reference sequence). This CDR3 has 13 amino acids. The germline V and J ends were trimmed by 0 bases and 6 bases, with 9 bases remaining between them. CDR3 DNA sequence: TGCGCCAGCAGTGAGTCCCTTGGGGGCGAGCAGTACTTC. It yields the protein CASSESLGGEQYF.

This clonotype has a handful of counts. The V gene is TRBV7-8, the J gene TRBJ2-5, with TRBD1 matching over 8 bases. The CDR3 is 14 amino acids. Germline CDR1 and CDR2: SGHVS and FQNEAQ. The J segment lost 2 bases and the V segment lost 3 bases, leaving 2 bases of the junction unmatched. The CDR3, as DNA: TGTGCCAGCAGCTTCAGGACAGGGCAAGAGACCCAGTACTTC. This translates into CASSFRTGQETQYF.

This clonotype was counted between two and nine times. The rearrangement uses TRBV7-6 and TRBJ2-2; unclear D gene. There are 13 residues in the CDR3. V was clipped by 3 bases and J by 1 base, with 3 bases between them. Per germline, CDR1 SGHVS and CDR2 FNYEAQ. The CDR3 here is CASSLGNTGELFF. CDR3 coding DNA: TGTGCCAGCAGCTTGGGGAACACCGGGGAGCTGTTTTTT.

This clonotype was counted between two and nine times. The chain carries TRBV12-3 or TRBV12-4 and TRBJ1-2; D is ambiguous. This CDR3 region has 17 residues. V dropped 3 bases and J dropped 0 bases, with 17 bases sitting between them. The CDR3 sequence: CASSFRAGPETNYGYTF. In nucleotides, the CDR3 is TGTGCCAGCAGTTTCAGAGCAGGCCCGGAGACTAACTATGGCTACACCTTC.

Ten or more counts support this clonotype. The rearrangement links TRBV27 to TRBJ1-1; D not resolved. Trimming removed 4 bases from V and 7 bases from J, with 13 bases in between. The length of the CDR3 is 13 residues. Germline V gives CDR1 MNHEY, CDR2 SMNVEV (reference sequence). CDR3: CASSSDGTLEAFF. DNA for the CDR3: TGTGCCAGCAGTTCGGACGGTACCCTTGAAGCTTTCTTT.

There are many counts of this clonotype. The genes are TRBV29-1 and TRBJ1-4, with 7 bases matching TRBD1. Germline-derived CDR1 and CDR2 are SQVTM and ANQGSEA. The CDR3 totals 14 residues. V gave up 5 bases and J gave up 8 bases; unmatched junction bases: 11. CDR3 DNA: TGCAGCGTTCTTTCGACAGGGTGGAACGAAAAACTGTTTTTT. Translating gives CSVLSTGWNEKLFF.

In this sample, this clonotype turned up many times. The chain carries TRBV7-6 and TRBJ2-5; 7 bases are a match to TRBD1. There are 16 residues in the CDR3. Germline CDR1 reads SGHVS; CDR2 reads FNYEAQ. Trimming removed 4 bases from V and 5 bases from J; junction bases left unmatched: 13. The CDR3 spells CASSYRDSNPVETQYF. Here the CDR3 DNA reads TGTGCCAGCAGCTACCGGGACAGTAACCCAGTGGAGACCCAGTACTTC. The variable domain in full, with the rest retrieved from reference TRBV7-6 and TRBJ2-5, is GAGVSQSPRYKVTKRGQDVALRCDPISGHVSLYWYRQALGQGPEFLTYFNYEAQQDKSGLPNDRFSAERPEGSISTLTIQRTEQRDSAMYRCASSYRDSNPVETQYFGPGTRLLVL.

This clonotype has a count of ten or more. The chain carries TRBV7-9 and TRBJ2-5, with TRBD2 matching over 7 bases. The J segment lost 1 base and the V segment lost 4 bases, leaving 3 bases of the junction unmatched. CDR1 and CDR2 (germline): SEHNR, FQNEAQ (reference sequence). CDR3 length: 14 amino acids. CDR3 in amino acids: CASSSLAVQETQYF. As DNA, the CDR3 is TGTGCCAGCAGCTCCCTAGCGGTCCAAGAGACCCAGTACTTC. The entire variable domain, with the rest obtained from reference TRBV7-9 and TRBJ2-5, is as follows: DTGVSQNPRHKITKRGQNVTFRCDPISEHNRLYWYRQTLGQGPEFLTYFQNEAQLEKSRLLSDRFSAERPKGSFSTLEIQRTEQGDSAMYLCASSSLAVQETQYFGPGTRLLVL.

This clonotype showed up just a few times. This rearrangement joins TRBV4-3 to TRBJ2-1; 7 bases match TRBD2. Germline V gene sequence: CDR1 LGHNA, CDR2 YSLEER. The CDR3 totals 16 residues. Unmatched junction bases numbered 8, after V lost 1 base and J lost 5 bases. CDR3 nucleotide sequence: TGCGCCAGCAGCCAAGTAGGGAGGGGCCCTAACAATGAGCAGTTCTTC. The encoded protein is CASSQVGRGPNNEQFF.

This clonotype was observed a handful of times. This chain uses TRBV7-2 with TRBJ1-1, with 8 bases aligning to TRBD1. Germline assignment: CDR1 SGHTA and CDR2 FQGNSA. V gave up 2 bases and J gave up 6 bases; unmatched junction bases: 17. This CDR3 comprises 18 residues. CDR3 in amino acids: CASSLSPPLWTGMAEAFF. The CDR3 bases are TGTGCCAGCAGCTTATCCCCCCCCCTATGGACAGGGATGGCTGAAGCTTTCTTT. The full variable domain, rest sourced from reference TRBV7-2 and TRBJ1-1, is GAGVSQSPSNKVTEKGKDVELRCDPISGHTALYWYRQSLGQGLEFLIYFQGNSAPDKSGLPSDRFSAERTGGSVSTLTIQRTQQEDSAVYLCASSLSPPLWTGMAEAFFGQGTRLTVV.

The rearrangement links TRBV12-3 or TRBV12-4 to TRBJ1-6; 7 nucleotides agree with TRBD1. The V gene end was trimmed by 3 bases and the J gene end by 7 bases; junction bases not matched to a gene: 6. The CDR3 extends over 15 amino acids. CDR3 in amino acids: CASSFKGAENSPLHF. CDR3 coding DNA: TGTGCCAGCAGTTTCAAGGGGGCAGAGAATTCACCCCTCCACTTT.

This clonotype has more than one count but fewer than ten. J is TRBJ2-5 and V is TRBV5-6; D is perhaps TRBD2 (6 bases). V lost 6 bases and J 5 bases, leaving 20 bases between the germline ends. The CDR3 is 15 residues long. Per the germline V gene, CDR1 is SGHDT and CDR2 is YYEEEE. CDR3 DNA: TGTGCCAGCAACCCAGGAGGAGGGATGATGGAGACCCAGTACTTC. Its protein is CASNPGGGMMETQYF.

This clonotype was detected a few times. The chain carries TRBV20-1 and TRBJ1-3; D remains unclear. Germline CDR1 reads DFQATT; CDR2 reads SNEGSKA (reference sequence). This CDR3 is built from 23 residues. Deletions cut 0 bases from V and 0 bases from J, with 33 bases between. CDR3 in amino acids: CSARDPKLRTATDLQSSGNTIYF. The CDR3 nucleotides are TGCAGTGCTAGAGATCCAAAGCTTAGAACAGCGACGGACTTGCAGAGCTCTGGAAACACCATATATTTT.

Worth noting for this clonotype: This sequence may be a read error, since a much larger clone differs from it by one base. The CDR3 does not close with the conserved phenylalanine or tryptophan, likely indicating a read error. The CDR3 sequence: CASSLSVTYEQYL. CDR3 in DNA: TGTGCCAGCAGCCTTAGCGTAACCTACGAGCAGTACCTC. The rearrangement joins TRBV7-2 to TRBJ2-7; D possibly corresponds to TRBD2 (5 bases). This CDR3 has 13 amino acids. Germline V gives CDR1 SGHTA, CDR2 FQGNSA. Trimming took 5 bases from V and 2 from J, leaving 10 bases between them.

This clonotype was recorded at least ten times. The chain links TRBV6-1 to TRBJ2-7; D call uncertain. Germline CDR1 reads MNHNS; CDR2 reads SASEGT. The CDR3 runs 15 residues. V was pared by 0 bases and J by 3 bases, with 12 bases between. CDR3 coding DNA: TGTGCCAGCAGTGAAGCGCTGTATAGTGACTACGAGCAGTACTTC. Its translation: CASSEALYSDYEQYF.

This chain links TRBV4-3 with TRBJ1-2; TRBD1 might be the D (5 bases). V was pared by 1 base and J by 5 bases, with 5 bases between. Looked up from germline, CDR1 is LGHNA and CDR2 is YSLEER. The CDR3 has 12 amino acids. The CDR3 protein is CASSQGQYGYTF. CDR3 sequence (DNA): TGCGCCAGCAGCCAAGGACAGTATGGCTACACCTTC.